This T cell receptor (beta chain) was sequenced for a study of shared clonotypes between healthy human individuals. The wider study: Each donor's CD8 memory used one plate, CD8 naive two, each CD4 subset three. Notes on the study in general: It was expected that sequencing depth would affect clonotype sharing among donors.

V shed 4 bases and J 5 bases; nucleotides not matched to a gene: 16. This CDR3 comprises 18 residues. Germline lookup yields CDR1 PRHDT and CDR2 FYEKMQ (reference sequence). Note on this clone: As yet, its antigen is unknown.

Genomic DNA of every subset was divided equally among multiple immunoSEQ plates. The protocol was immunoSEQ multiplex PCR, while the TCRdb copy is restricted to in-frame clones and leaves out a portion. This table has some 240,000 clones, 65% appearing once. The sequencing sample was made of memory CD4+ T cells sorted from blood. Specified subset: CD45RA-negative fraction. The chain carries TRBV13 and TRBJ2-5; 10 nucleotides match TRBD2. The source of this sequence is a man aged 25-45 years in good health. CDR3 sequence (DNA): TGTGCCAGCAGCTCCGGAATCGGGTTTAGCGGGAGGCGGGAGACCCAGTACTTC. Translating gives CASSSGIGFSGRRETQYF.